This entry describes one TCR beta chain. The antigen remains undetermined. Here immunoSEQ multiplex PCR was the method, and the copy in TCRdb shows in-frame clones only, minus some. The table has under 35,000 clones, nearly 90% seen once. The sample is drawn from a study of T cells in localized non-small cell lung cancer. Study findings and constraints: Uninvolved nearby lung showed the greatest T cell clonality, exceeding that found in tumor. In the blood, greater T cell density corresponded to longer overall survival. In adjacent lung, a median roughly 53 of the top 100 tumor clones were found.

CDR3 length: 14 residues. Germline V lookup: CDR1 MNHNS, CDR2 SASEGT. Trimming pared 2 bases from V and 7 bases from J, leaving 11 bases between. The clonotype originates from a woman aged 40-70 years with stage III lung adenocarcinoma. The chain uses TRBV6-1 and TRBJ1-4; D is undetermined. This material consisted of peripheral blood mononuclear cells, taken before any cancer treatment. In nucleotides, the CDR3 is TGTGCCAGCAGTGAAAGGCACGTGGGTGAAAAACTGTTTTTT. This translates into CASSERHVGEKLFF.